Shown below are 25 T cell receptor beta chains from a single sample sequenced in a study of shared clonotypes between healthy human individuals. Produced via immunoSEQ multiplex PCR; TCRdb's table is partial and in-frame only. The table lists some 650,000 clones, less than 98% of them singletons. Specimen: naive CD4+ T cells sorted from blood. Subset defined: CD45RA+ positively selected. Receptor source: a woman under 40 in good health.

This clone was picked up one time. Other DNA sequences in the same sample also yield this CDR3. This chain uses TRBV9 with TRBJ1-5; weak D call: TRBD1 (5 bases). V lost 0 bases and J 4 bases, leaving 8 bases between the germline ends. CDR1 is SGDLS, CDR2 YYNGEE, per germline. The CDR3 has 14 residues. The CDR3 region is CASSVDPGNQPQHF. The CDR3 nucleotides read TGTGCCAGCAGCGTAGATCCAGGGAATCAGCCCCAGCATTTT.

About this clone: This CDR3 is also generated by other DNA sequences in the sample. The V and J genes are TRBV19 and TRBJ1-5; TRBD1 is a possible D gene (6 bases). The V gene lost 3 bases and the J gene lost 1 base, with 7 bases spanning the gap. The CDR3 runs to 14 residues. CDR1 is LNHDA and CDR2 is SQIVND in the germline V gene (reference sequence). This chain's CDR3 is CASSIDRSNQPQHF. The CDR3 nucleotides read TGTGCCAGTAGTATCGACAGGAGCAATCAGCCCCAGCATTTT.

The chain combines TRBV5-1 with TRBJ2-3, with 8 bases lining up with TRBD2. The CDR3 spans 14 residues. V dropped 6 bases and J dropped 6; count of bases not matched to a gene: 9. CDR1 is SGHRS and CDR2 is YFSETQ in the germline V gene. The CDR3 is CASISERGPDTQYF. In DNA form, the CDR3 reads TGCGCCAGCATCTCCGAGCGGGGGCCGGATACGCAGTATTTT.

The gene calls are TRBV11-2 and TRBJ1-5; D might be TRBD1 (6 bases). CDR1 is SGHAT, CDR2 FQNNGV, per germline. This CDR3 comprises 15 residues. The V end lost 4 bases, the J end lost 5 bases, and 15 bases lay between the germline ends. This CDR3 is CASSWGPQGHQPQHF. The CDR3 DNA sequence: TGTGCCAGCAGCTGGGGGCCTCAGGGGCATCAGCCCCAGCATTTT.

The CDR3 here is CASSRTYGYTF. The CDR3 coding sequence is TGTGCCAGCAGTCGGACCTATGGCTACACCTTC. The chain uses TRBV2 and TRBJ1-2; the D is unclear. The V gene's germline CDR1 is SNHLY and CDR2 FYNNEI. Trimming pared 5 bases from V and 4 bases from J, leaving 5 bases between. The CDR3 contains 11 residues.

The chain carries TRBV6-5 and TRBJ1-3; D is undetermined. The CDR3 runs to 16 residues. V was pared by 0 bases and J by 0 bases, with 9 bases between. In germline, CDR1 is MNHEY, CDR2 SVGAGI. For the CDR3, the DNA is TGTGCCAGCAGTTACTCCCCGGGGAGCTCTGGAAACACCATATATTTT. Translating it yields CASSYSPGSSGNTIYF.

V is TRBV5-1 and J is TRBJ2-7, with D unresolved. The V end was cut by 0 bases, the J end by 4 bases, with 8 bases between. This CDR3 region has 13 residues. Germline CDR1 and CDR2: SGHRS and YFSETQ. The CDR3 protein is CASSLEAEYEQYF. In DNA, the CDR3 is TGCGCCAGCAGCTTGGAAGCAGAATACGAGCAGTACTTC.

This clone was seen only once. The chain recombines TRBV6-5 with TRBJ2-5; TRBD2 agrees at 10 bases. The V and J ends lost 2 bases and 7 bases, in that order; junction bases with no gene match: 10. Germline V gene sequence: CDR1 MNHEY, CDR2 SVGAGI. The CDR3 sequence is 16 residues long. The CDR3 loop is CASSYGLLAGEGTQYF. DNA of the CDR3: TGTGCCAGCAGTTACGGACTTCTAGCGGGAGAAGGGACCCAGTACTTC.

The V gene is TRBV5-4, the J gene TRBJ2-3; 12 bases align to TRBD2. The junction had 4 bases not matched to a gene; V was cut back by 0 bases and J by 2 bases. Germline values: CDR1 SGHNT, CDR2 YYREEE (reference sequence). The CDR3 consists of 17 residues. The CDR3 sequence is CASSLGLAGGFTDTQYF. The DNA of the CDR3 is TGTGCCAGCAGCTTGGGTCTAGCGGGAGGGTTCACAGATACGCAGTATTTT. Complete variable domain (other parts from reference TRBV5-4 and TRBJ2-3): ETGVTQSPTHLIKTRGQQVTLRCSSQSGHNTVSWYQQALGQGPQFIFQYYREEENGRGNFPPRFSGLQFPNYSSELNVNALELDDSALYLCASSLGLAGGFTDTQYFGPGTRLTVL.

V is TRBV27 and J is TRBJ1-1; D perhaps matches TRBD1 (6 bases). Trimming removed 8 bases at V and 0 bases at J, with 16 bases between. The germline gives CDR1 MNHEY, CDR2 SMNVEV (reference sequence). This CDR3 has 15 residues. The CDR3 coding sequence is TGTGCCAGCCGACCAACGGGGGCAATGAACACTGAAGCTTTCTTT. Residues: CASRPTGAMNTEAFF.

This chain links TRBV27 with TRBJ2-7; TRBD2 matches 14 bases. The V gene's germline CDR1 is MNHEY and CDR2 SMNVEV (reference sequence). V shed 5 bases, J shed 4 bases, and the junction held 10 bases outside the gene matches. The CDR3 runs to 17 residues. CDR3 bases: TGTGCCAGCAGTACTAAGACTAGCGGGAGGGCCTCGTACGAGCAGTACTTC. It translates to CASSTKTSGRASYEQYF.

V and J are TRBV28 and TRBJ2-7; maybe TRBD1 (5 bases). Germline V gene sequence: CDR1 MDHEN, CDR2 SYDVKM. With 8 bases removed from V and 1 base from J, the gap between germline ends came to 12 bases. The length of the CDR3 is 13 residues. The CDR3 spells CASGRQPSYEQYF. CDR3 nucleotide sequence: TGTGCCAGCGGGCGACAGCCATCCTACGAGCAGTACTTC.

This clone was counted once. The chain carries TRBV9 and TRBJ2-3; D remains unclear. This CDR3 comprises 15 residues. Germline CDR1 reads SGDLS; CDR2 reads YYNGEE. Between the trimmed V and J ends, which lost 0 bases and 3 bases, there was a span of 11 bases. CDR3 in amino acids: CASSVGVEVTDTQYF. DNA for the CDR3: TGTGCCAGCAGCGTAGGGGTCGAGGTTACAGATACGCAGTATTTT.

The chain has TRBV6-6 and TRBJ2-7; D might be TRBD2 (5 bases). Germline-derived CDR1 and CDR2 are MNHNY and SVGAGI (reference sequence). This CDR3 has 14 residues. The germline V and J ends were trimmed by 6 bases and 5 bases, with 17 bases remaining between them. This chain's CDR3 is CASSSSGKEDEQYF. CDR3 in DNA: TGTGCCAGCAGCTCGTCGGGGAAGGAAGACGAGCAGTACTTC.

V is TRBV19 and J is TRBJ1-2, with a weak D call TRBD1 (5 bases). The ends were cut back, 6 bases at V and 0 bases at J, with 14 bases in the middle. The CDR3 covers 15 residues. The germline V gene has CDR1 LNHDA and CDR2 SQIVND (reference sequence). CDR3 sequence reads: CASSSQGRSNYGYTF. The CDR3 DNA follows: TGTGCCAGTAGCTCTCAGGGACGCTCTAACTATGGCTACACCTTC.

The chain carries TRBV7-2 and TRBJ1-5, with 10 positions matching TRBD1. Losses at the gene ends were 4 bases for V and 4 bases for J; bases not matched to a gene: 10. The CDR3 is 17 residues long. Germline CDR1 SGHTA, CDR2 FQGNSA. In DNA form, the CDR3 reads TGTGCCAGCAGCTCGCACTCAGGACAGGGGGTGAATCAGCCCCAGCATTTT. Protein product: CASSSHSGQGVNQPQHF.

This clone showed up just once. The chain couples TRBV2 to TRBJ2-7, with a possible D match to TRBD1 (5 bases). Per germline, CDR1 SNHLY and CDR2 FYNNEI. Trimming removed 1 base from V and 6 bases from J, with 16 bases in between. The CDR3 has 15 residues. Written as DNA, the CDR3 is TGTGCCAGCAGTGAAGAGGCAGGACCCAGGGTCGAGCAGTACTTC. Its translation: CASSEEAGPRVEQYF.

The chain joins TRBV19 to TRBJ1-5, with a tentative D call TRBD1 (5 bases). CDR3 length equals 13 residues. Between the trimmed V and J ends, which lost 8 bases and 4 bases, there was a span of 12 bases. Germline loops: CDR1 LNHDA, CDR2 SQIVND (reference sequence). Written as DNA, the CDR3 is TGTGCCAGTTGTAGGGGTCAGAATCAGCCCCAGCATTTT. As protein: CASCRGQNQPQHF.

The V call is TRBV18, the J call TRBJ2-6; TRBD2 might be the D (6 bases). Germline assignment: CDR1 KGHSH and CDR2 LQKENI. This CDR3 has 17 amino acids. V was cut by 0 bases and J by 0 bases, with 9 bases left in between. CDR3 sequence (DNA): TGTGCCAGCTCACCACCCCGGGAGAGCTCTGGGGCCAACGTCCTGACTTTC. Translation gives CASSPPRESSGANVLTF.

As concerns this clone: Different DNA sequences within this sample yield the same CDR3. The chain is built from TRBV9 and TRBJ2-1, with 12 bases that match TRBD2. This CDR3 is 15 amino acids long. V gave up 3 bases and J gave up 4 bases; unmatched junction bases: 2. The V gene's germline CDR1 is SGDLS and CDR2 YYNGEE. CDR3 nucleotides: TGTGCCAGCAGCGCGACTAGCGGGAGTTACAATGAGCAGTTCTTC. This codes for CASSATSGSYNEQFF.

As DNA, the CDR3 is TGTGCCAGCAGTTTTCCTCGGGGGCGCATTGAAAAACTGTTTTTT. Translating it yields CASSFPRGRIEKLFF. The chain couples TRBV28 to TRBJ1-4; D possibly corresponds to TRBD1 (6 bases). V shed 3 bases and J shed 7 bases, with 15 bases lying between them. CDR1 is MDHEN, CDR2 SYDVKM, per germline. The CDR3 is made up of 15 amino acids.

The rearrangement links TRBV6-4 to TRBJ2-3, with TRBD2 matching over 11 bases. The CDR3 consists of 14 residues. Trimming cost V 3 bases and J 14 bases; bases outside gene matches: 10. CDR1 and CDR2 (germline): MRHNA, SNTAGT. The CDR3 reads CASSDPGTSGLMYF. DNA of the CDR3: TGTGCCAGCAGTGATCCCGGGACTAGCGGATTAATGTATTTT.

The gene calls are TRBV19 and TRBJ2-6; perhaps TRBD1 as D (6 bases). CDR3 length: 17 amino acids. Looked up from germline, CDR1 is LNHDA and CDR2 is SQIVND (reference sequence). Deletions cut 7 bases from V and 0 bases from J, with 16 bases between. The chain's CDR3 is CASKGGHTFSGANVLTF. The CDR3 nucleotides read TGTGCCAGTAAAGGGGGTCACACCTTCTCTGGGGCCAACGTCCTGACTTTC.

This sequence joins TRBV28 and TRBJ2-7; tentative D call: TRBD1 (6 bases). The CDR3 covers 13 residues. The germline CDR1 and CDR2 sequences are MDHEN and SYDVKM. V was pared by 4 bases and J by 0 bases, with 7 bases between. CDR3 coding DNA: TGTGCCAGCAGTTGGGACAACTCCTACGAGCAGTACTTC. This encodes CASSWDNSYEQYF. Using reference TRBV28 and TRBJ2-7 for the parts outside the CDR3, the full variable domain is DVKVTQSSRYLVKRTGEKVFLECVQDMDHENMFWYRQDPGLGLRLIYFSYDVKMKEKGDIPEGYSVSREKKERFSLILESASTNQTSMYLCASSWDNSYEQYFGPGTRLTVT.

V gene TRBV6-4 combines with J gene TRBJ1-2; 12 bases line up with TRBD1. There are 14 residues in the CDR3. The V and J ends lost 5 bases and 7 bases, in that order; junction bases with no gene match: 5. CDR1 and CDR2 from the germline V gene are MRHNA and SNTAGT. In nucleotides, the CDR3 is TGTGCCAGCAGTCGGGACAGGGGGCTTAGTGGCTACACCTTC. It yields the protein CASSRDRGLSGYTF.